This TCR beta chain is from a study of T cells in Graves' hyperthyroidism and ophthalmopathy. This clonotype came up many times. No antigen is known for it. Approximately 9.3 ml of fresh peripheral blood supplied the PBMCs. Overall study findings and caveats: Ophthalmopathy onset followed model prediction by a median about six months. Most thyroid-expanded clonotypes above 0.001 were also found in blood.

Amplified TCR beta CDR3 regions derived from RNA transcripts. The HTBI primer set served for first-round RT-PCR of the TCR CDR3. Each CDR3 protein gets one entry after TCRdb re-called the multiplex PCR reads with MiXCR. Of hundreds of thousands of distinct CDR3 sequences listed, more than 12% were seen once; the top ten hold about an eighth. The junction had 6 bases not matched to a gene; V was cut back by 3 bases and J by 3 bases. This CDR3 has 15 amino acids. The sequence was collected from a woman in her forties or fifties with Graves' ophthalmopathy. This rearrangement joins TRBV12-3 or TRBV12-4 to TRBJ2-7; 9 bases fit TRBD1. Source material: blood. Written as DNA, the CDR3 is TGTGCCAGCAGTTTCCCGGGACAGGGAATCTACGAGCAGTACTTC. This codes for CASSFPGQGIYEQYF.